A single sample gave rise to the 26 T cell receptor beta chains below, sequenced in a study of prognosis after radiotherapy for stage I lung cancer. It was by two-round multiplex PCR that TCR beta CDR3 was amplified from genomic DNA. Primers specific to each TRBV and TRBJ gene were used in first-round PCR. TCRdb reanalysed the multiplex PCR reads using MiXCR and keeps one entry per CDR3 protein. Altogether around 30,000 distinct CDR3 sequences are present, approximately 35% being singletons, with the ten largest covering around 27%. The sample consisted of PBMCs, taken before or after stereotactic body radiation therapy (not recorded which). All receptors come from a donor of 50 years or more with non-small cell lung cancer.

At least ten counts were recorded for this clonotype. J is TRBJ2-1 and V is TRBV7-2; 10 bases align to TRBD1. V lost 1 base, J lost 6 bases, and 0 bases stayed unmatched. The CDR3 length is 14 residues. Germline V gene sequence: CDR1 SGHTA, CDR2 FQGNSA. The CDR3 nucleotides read TGTGCCAGCAGCTTAGGGACAGGGGGCAATGAGCAGTTCTTC. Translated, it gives CASSLGTGGNEQFF.

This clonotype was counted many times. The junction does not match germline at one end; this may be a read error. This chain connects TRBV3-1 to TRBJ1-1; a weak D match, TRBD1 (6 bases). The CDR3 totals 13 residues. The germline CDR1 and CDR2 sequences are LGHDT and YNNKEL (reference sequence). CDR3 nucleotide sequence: TGTGCCAGCACCCAAATCAGGGGCACTGAAGCTTTCTTT. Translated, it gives CASTQIRGTEAFF.

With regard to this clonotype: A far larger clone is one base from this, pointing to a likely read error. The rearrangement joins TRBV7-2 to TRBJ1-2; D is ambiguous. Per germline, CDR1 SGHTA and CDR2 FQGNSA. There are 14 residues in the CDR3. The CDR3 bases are TGTGTCAGCAGCCCGAGGGTTGCTAACTATGGCTACACCTTC. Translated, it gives CVSSPRVANYGYTF.

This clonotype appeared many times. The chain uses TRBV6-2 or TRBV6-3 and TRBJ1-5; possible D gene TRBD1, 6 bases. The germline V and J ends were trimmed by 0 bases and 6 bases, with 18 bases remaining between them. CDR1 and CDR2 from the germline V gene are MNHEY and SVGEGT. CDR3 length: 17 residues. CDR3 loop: CASSYSNYRAPSQPQHF. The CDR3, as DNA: TGTGCCAGCAGTTACTCGAATTACAGGGCTCCGAGTCAGCCCCAGCATTTT.

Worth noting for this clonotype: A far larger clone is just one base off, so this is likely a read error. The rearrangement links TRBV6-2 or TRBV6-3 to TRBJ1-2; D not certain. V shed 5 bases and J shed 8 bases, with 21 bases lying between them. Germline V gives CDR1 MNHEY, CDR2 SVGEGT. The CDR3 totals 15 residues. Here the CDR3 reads CASSGRKGYYEGYTF. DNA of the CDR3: TGTGCCAGCAGTGGCCGGAAAGGGTACTATGAAGGCTACACCTTC.

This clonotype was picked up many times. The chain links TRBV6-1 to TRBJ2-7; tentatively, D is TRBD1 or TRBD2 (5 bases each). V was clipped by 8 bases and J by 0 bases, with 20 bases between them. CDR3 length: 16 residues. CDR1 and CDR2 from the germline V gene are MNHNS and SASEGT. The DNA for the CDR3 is TGTGCCAGCTATGATACCGGGGCAGGAGACTCCTACGAGCAGTACTTC. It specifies CASYDTGAGDSYEQYF.

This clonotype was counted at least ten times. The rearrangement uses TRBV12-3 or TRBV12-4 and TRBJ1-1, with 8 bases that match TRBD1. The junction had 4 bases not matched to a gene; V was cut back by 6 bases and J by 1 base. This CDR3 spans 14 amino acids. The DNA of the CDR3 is TGTGCCAGCAGACCGACAGGGGAGAACACTGAAGCTTTCTTT. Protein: CASRPTGENTEAFF.

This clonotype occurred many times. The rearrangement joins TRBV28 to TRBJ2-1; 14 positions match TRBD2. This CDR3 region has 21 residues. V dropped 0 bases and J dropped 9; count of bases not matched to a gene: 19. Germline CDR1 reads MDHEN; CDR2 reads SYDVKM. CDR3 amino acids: CASSLWGLTSGGGILNGEQFF. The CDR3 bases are TGTGCCAGCAGTTTATGGGGCCTGACTAGCGGGGGGGGTATATTGAACGGTGAGCAGTTCTTC.

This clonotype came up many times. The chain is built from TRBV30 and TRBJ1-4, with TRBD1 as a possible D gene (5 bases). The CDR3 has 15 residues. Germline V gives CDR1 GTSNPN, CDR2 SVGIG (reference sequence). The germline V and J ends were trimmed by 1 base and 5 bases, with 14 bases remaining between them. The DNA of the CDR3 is TGTGCCTGGAGTGGCAGGGTTTGGCGAAATGAAAAACTGTTTTTT. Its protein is CAWSGRVWRNEKLFF.

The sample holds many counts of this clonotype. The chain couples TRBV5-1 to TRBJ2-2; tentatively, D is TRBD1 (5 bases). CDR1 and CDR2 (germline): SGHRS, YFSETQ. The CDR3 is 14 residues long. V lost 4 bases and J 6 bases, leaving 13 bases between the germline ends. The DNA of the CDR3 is TGCGCCAGCAGCGAACAGGACGCGTCCGGGGAGCTGTTTTTT. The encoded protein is CASSEQDASGELFF.

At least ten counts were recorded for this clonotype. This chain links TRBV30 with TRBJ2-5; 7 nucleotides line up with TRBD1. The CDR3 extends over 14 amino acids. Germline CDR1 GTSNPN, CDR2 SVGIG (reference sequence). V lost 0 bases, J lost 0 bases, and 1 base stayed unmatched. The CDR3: CAWSVGQHQETQYF. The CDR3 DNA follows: TGTGCCTGGAGTGTGGGACAGCACCAAGAGACCCAGTACTTC.

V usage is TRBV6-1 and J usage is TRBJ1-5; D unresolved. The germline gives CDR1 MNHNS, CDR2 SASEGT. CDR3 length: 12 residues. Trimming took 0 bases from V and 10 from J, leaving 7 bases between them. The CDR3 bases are TGTGCCAGCAGTGAAGCGGCGACCCCCCAGCATTTT. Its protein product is CASSEAATPQHF.

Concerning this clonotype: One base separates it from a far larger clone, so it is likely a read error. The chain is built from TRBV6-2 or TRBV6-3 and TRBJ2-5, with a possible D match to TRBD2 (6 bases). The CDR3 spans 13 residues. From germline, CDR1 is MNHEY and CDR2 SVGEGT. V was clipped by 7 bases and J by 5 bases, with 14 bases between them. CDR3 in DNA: TGTGCCAGCACCGCCCTAGCGATGGAGACCCAGTACTTC. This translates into CASTALAMETQYF.

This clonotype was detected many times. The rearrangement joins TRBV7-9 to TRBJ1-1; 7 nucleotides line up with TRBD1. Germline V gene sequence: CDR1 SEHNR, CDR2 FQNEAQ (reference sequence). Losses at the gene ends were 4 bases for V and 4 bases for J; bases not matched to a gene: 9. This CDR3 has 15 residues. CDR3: CASSWKQGLLTEAFF. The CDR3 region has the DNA TGTGCCAGCAGCTGGAAACAGGGGCTCCTCACTGAAGCTTTCTTT.

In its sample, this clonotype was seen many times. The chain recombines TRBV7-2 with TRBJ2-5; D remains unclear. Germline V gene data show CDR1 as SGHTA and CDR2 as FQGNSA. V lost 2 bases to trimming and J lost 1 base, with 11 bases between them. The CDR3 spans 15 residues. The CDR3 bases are TGTGCCAGCAGCTTAAGTACGGGTCCCCAAGAGACCCAGTACTTC. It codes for CASSLSTGPQETQYF.

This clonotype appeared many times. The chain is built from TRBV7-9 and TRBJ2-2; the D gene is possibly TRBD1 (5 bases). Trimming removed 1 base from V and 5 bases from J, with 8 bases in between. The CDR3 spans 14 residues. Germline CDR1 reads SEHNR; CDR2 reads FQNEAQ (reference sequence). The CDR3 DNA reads TGTGCCAGCAGCTTAGACCAGGGTACCGGGGAGCTGTTTTTT. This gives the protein CASSLDQGTGELFF.

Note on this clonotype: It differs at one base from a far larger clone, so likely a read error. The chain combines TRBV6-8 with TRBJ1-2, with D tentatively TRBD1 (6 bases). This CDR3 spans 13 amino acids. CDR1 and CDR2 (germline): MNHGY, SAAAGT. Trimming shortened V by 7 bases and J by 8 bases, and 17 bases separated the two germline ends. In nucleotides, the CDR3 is TGTGCCAGCATGGCCGATGGGACATCGGGCTACACCTTC. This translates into CASMADGTSGYTF.

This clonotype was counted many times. DNA for the CDR3: TGCGCCAGCAGTGGGAGAGGGGGCGAAGCTAACTATGGCTACACCTTC. This gives the protein CASSGRGGEANYGYTF. The chain uses TRBV10-2 and TRBJ1-2; 7 bases line up with TRBD1. Unmatched junction bases numbered 8, after V lost 4 bases and J lost 0 bases. CDR3 length equals 16 residues. CDR1 WSHSY and CDR2 SAAADI come from the germline V gene.

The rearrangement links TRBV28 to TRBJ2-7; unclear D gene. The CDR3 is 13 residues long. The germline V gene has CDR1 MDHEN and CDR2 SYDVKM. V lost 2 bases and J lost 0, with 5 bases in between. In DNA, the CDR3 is TGTGCCAGCAGTTTAGGGGACTCCTACGAGCAGTACTTC. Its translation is CASSLGDSYEQYF. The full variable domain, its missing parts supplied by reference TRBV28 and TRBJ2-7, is DVKVTQSSRYLVKRTGEKVFLECVQDMDHENMFWYRQDPGLGLRLIYFSYDVKMKEKGDIPEGYSVSREKKERFSLILESASTNQTSMYLCASSLGDSYEQYFGPGTRLTVT.

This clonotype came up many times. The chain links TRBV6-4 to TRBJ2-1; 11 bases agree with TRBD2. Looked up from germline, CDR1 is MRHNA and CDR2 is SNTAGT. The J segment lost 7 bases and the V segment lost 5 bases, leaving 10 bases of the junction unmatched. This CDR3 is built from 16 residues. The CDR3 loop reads CASSPLAGGPVNEQFF. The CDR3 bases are TGTGCCAGCAGTCCCCTAGCGGGAGGCCCGGTAAATGAGCAGTTCTTC.

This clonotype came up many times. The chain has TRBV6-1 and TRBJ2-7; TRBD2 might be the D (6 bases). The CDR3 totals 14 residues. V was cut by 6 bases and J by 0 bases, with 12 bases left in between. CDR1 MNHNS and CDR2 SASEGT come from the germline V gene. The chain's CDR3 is CASSWDGSSYEQYF. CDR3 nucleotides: TGTGCCAGCAGCTGGGACGGGAGCTCCTACGAGCAGTACTTC.

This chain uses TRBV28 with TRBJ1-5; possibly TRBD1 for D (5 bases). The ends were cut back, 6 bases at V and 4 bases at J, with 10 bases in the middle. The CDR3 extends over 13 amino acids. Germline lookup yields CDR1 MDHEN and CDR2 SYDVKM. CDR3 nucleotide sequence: TGTGCCAGCAGCCCGGGACGGAATCAGCCCCAGCATTTT. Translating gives CASSPGRNQPQHF.

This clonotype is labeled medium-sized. The DNA of the CDR3 is TGCAGTGTCCCGGGGGGGGCGGATGGCTACACCTTC. Amino acids: CSVPGGADGYTF. This chain links TRBV20-1 with TRBJ1-2, with D perhaps TRBD1 (6 bases). Germline CDR1 and CDR2: DFQATT and SNEGSKA (reference sequence). This CDR3 is built from 12 residues. The germline V and J ends were trimmed by 7 bases and 6 bases, with 15 bases remaining between them.

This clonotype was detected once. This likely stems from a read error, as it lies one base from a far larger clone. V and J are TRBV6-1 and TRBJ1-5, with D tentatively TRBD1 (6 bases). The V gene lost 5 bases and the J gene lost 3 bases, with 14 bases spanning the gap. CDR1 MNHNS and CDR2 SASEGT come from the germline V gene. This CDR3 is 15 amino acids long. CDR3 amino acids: CASSYRRDNNQPQHF. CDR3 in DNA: TGTGCCAGCAGTTACCGTCGGGACAACAATCAGCCCCAGCATTTT.

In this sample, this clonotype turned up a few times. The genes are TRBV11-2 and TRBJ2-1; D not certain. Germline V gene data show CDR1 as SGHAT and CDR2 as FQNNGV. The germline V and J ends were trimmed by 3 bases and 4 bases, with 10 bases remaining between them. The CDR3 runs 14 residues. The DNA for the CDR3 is TGTGCCAGCAGCTTTGAGGACGCATACAATGAGCAGTTCTTC. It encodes CASSFEDAYNEQFF. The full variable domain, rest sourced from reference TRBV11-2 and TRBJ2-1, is EAGVAQSPRYKIIEKRQSVAFWCNPISGHATLYWYQQILGQGPKLLIQFQNNGVVDDSQLPKDRFSAERLKGVDSTLKIQPAKLEDSAVYLCASSFEDAYNEQFFGPGTRLTVL.

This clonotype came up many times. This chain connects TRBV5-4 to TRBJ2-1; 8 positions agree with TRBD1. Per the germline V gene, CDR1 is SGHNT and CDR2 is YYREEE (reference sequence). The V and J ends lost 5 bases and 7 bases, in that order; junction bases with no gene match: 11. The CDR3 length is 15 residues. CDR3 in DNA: TGTGCCAGCAGTCCCCGACAGGGGCGAGGGAATGAGCAGTTCTTC. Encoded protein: CASSPRQGRGNEQFF.